This TCR beta chain was sequenced during a study of post-analysis software for immune sequencing data (dated by TCRdb to between 2014 and 2017). About the investigation overall: The recorded disease courses included relapsing-remitting, secondary progressive and progressive-relapsing multiple sclerosis, and some patients had no subtype annotation. The multiple sclerosis patient repertoires were compared with 11 previously published healthy control repertoires from donors aged about 6 to 26 years. A subset of samples was prepared in parallel using single-end sample barcoding, then pooled and co-amplified after Illumina adapter ligation.

From its cysteine to its phenylalanine, the CDR3 spans 16 amino acids. Here the CDR3 DNA is all that survives: 48 bases in frame from base 1. Looking up the germline V gene yields CDR1 SQVTM and CDR2 ANQGSEA. From V the trimming removes 0 bases and from J it removes 1 base, while the gene matches leave 9 bases of the junction unaccounted for. The research as a whole found: A handful of TRBV segments, including TRBV5-6, TRBV5-1 and TRBV20-1, were significantly more frequent in patients than controls. The multiple sclerosis patient group was slightly younger than the control group. Strong co-clustering of samples prepared in the same batch was shown by direct clustering with F measure, prompting a batch-effect correction. Compared with controls, multiple sclerosis patients had significantly lower normalized Chao1 diversity, a finding suggesting substantial peripheral T-cell clonal expansion.

TCR beta repertoires were profiled from peripheral blood of 10 to 15 young patients with multiple sclerosis to demonstrate the VDJtools post-analysis software. The multiple sclerosis patients were children and adolescents between roughly 6 and 17 years of age. For this clonotype: Its antigen is currently not known. Base qualities are missing; no much larger clone stands one base away.

The library was made by PCR. TCRdb records Illumina HiSeq 2500 as the sequencer. To reduce PCR and sequencing biases, unique molecular identifiers were built into the TCR beta cDNA libraries. Every 1 to 10 million input T cells yielded around 500,000 cDNA molecules, meaning each molecule approximated one T cell. The patient libraries were prepared and sequenced using the same protocol as the earlier healthy control dataset. Samples belonging to the same batch were prepared together, multiplexed and sequenced on a shared HiSeq lane. In the authors' own workflow: MIGEC was used to process the raw barcoded reads, and molecular identifier groups with only a single read were discarded before consensus assembly and CDR3 extraction. VDJtools was used for post-analysis of the clonotype tables, and diversity was normalized by down-sampling every dataset to the size of the smallest sample. To correct batch-related cross-sample contamination, repertoire overlap clustering matched CDR3 amino acid sequences but not nucleotide sequences. TCRdb redid the processing of the public reads, applying fastp at Q25 and MiXCR, and retained in-frame beta chains. Rows matching on CDR3 protein sequence are summarized as one entry with the most common DNA and genes. These V and J calls rely on TCRdb rather than the paper's analysis. Recorded for this sample are roughly 650,000 distinct CDR3 sequences; approximately 60% of them occurred a single time. Around 11% of the sample is held by the ten biggest clonotypes.

This sequence was found in a girl aged 2 to 9 with multiple sclerosis. Rearrangement joined TRBV29-1 to TRBJ2-7, with TRBD2 matching 7 junction bases. Sequenced: blood. The CDR3 region reads CSVEDGGVGNSYEQYF. The sequenced DNA is TGCAGCGTTGAAGATGGGGGGGTTGGTAATTCCTACGAGCAGTACTTC.